A selection of T cell receptor beta chains follows, all from one sample in a study of patients and donors after allogeneic stem cell transplantation. One entry per CDR3 protein, called by TCRdb with MiXCR from the RT-PCR reads. This table has approximately 140,000 distinct CDR3 sequences, about two fifths appearing once. The sample taken for sequencing was blood, either unsorted or a sorted T cell fraction (not recorded which). The receptors originated from a human donor who was either an allogeneic HSCT recipient or a stem cell or donor lymphocyte infusion donor (not recorded which). It is not recorded whose cells these are; they may come from a transplant donor. The CDR3 runs from the conserved cysteine through the conserved F or W. The D gene is left open where the match is weak. Size tells how often a clone was seen (once, few, many) or the class of an expanded clone, and some rows leave it out.

CDR3aa: CSARGEQIEAFF
CDR3nt: TGCAGTGCTAGAGGGGAACAGATTGAAGCTTTCTTT
abundance: -
v_gene: TRBV20-1
j_gene: TRBJ1-1
d_gene: -

CDR3aa: CASSFSARGANEKLFF
CDR3nt: TGTGCCAGCAGTTTTTCCGCCCGGGGGGCTAATGAAAAACTGTTTTTT
abundance: -
v_gene: TRBV27
j_gene: TRBJ1-4
d_gene: -

CDR3aa: CASNDRGSGYTF
CDR3nt: TGTGCCAGCAACGACAGGGGGTCTGGCTACACCTTC
abundance: -
v_gene: TRBV12-3/TRBV12-4
j_gene: TRBJ1-2
d_gene: TRBD1

CDR3aa: CASHRGSDTEAFF
CDR3nt: TGTGCCAGCCACAGGGGTTCGGACACTGAAGCTTTCTTT
abundance: -
v_gene: TRBV6-6
j_gene: TRBJ1-1
d_gene: TRBD1

CDR3aa: CASSPTGHSTDTQYF
CDR3nt: TGTGCCAGCAGTCCAACTGGACACAGCACAGATACGCAGTATTTT
abundance: -
v_gene: TRBV27
j_gene: TRBJ2-3
d_gene: -

CDR3aa: CSVELSGSNTEAFF
CDR3nt: TGCAGCGTTGAACTTTCAGGGTCGAACACTGAAGCTTTCTTT
abundance: few
v_gene: TRBV29-1
j_gene: TRBJ1-1
d_gene: -

CDR3aa: CASSLYTDTEAFF
CDR3nt: TGTGCCAGCAGTCTATACACGGACACTGAAGCTTTCTTT
abundance: few
v_gene: TRBV12-3/TRBV12-4
j_gene: TRBJ1-1
d_gene: -

CDR3aa: CSALRQSSSYNSPLHF
CDR3nt: TGCAGTGCTCTAAGACAGAGCAGCTCCTATAATTCACCCCTCCACTTT
abundance: few
v_gene: TRBV20-1
j_gene: TRBJ1-6
d_gene: -

CDR3aa: CASSLARTAQYF
CDR3nt: TGCGCCAGCAGCTTGGCTAGAACAGCGCAGTATTTT
abundance: -
v_gene: TRBV5-1
j_gene: TRBJ2-3
d_gene: -

CDR3aa: CASSLGPTNQPQHF
CDR3nt: TGTGCCAGCAGCTTAGGACCGACCAATCAGCCCCAGCATTTT
abundance: many
v_gene: TRBV7-9
j_gene: TRBJ1-5
d_gene: -

CDR3aa: CASPPSTPGGTEAFF
CDR3nt: TGTGCCAGCCCTCCATCGACCCCCGGGGGCACTGAAGCTTTCTTT
abundance: -
v_gene: TRBV28
j_gene: TRBJ1-1
d_gene: -

CDR3aa: CASSSKTSSEQFF
CDR3nt: TGTGCCAGCAGTTCAAAAACTAGCTCCGAGCAGTTCTTC
abundance: -
v_gene: TRBV7-2
j_gene: TRBJ2-1
d_gene: -

CDR3aa: CASTLTSGKETQYF
CDR3nt: TGTGCCAGCACCTTGACTAGCGGGAAAGAGACCCAGTACTTC
abundance: few
v_gene: TRBV6-5
j_gene: TRBJ2-5
d_gene: TRBD2

CDR3aa: CATNRDTEAFF
CDR3nt: TGTGCCACAAACAGGGACACTGAAGCTTTCTTT
abundance: few
v_gene: TRBV6-2/TRBV6-3
j_gene: TRBJ1-1
d_gene: -

CDR3aa: CASSPRGNTIYF
CDR3nt: TGTGCCAGCAGCCCCCGAGGAAACACCATATATTTT
abundance: -
v_gene: TRBV7-9
j_gene: TRBJ1-3
d_gene: -

CDR3aa: CATSRGAGGEAFF
CDR3nt: TGTGCCACCAGCAGAGGGGCAGGGGGAGAAGCTTTCTTT
abundance: few
v_gene: TRBV15
j_gene: TRBJ1-1
d_gene: TRBD1

CDR3aa: CASMGDRGQTDTQYF
CDR3nt: TGTGCCAGCATGGGGGACAGGGGGCAGACAGATACGCAGTATTTT
abundance: -
v_gene: TRBV7-3
j_gene: TRBJ2-3
d_gene: TRBD1

CDR3aa: CATSDREDGYTF
CDR3nt: TGTGCCACCAGTGATCGGGAAGATGGCTACACCTTC
abundance: few
v_gene: TRBV24-1
j_gene: TRBJ1-2
d_gene: -

CDR3aa: CASSEGLAGPVEQFF
CDR3nt: TGTGCCAGCAGCGAGGGACTAGCGGGGCCAGTTGAGCAGTTCTTC
abundance: -
v_gene: TRBV9
j_gene: TRBJ2-1
d_gene: TRBD2

CDR3aa: CASSLGAVTYGYTF
CDR3nt: TGCGCCAGCAGCTTGGGGGCGGTAACCTATGGCTACACCTTC
abundance: -
v_gene: TRBV5-1
j_gene: TRBJ1-2
d_gene: -

CDR3aa: CASSSLSGGTDTQYF
CDR3nt: TGTGCCAGCAGCTCACTCAGCGGGGGCACAGATACGCAGTATTTT
abundance: few
v_gene: TRBV7-2
j_gene: TRBJ2-3
d_gene: TRBD2

CDR3aa: CASSSIHFQPQHF
CDR3nt: TGTGCCAGCAGTTCAATCCATTTTCAGCCCCAGCATTTT
abundance: once
v_gene: TRBV6-2/TRBV6-3
j_gene: TRBJ1-5
d_gene: -

CDR3aa: CASTGQGDRLYPSNQPQHF
CDR3nt: TGTGCCAGCACAGGACAGGGTGATCGGCTTTACCCTAGCAATCAGCCCCAGCATTTT
abundance: few
v_gene: TRBV6-5
j_gene: TRBJ1-5
d_gene: TRBD1

CDR3aa: CASSTPGRADYGYTF
CDR3nt: TGTGCCAGCAGTACCCCCGGAAGGGCGGACTATGGCTACACCTTC
abundance: -
v_gene: TRBV12-3/TRBV12-4
j_gene: TRBJ1-2
d_gene: -

CDR3aa: CASSLARQGTGELFF
CDR3nt: TGTGCCAGCAGCTTGGCGCGGCAGGGCACCGGGGAGCTGTTTTTT
abundance: -
v_gene: TRBV5-4
j_gene: TRBJ2-2
d_gene: -

CDR3aa: CASSYSTGNSGNTIYF
CDR3nt: TGTGCCAGCAGTTACTCAACGGGGAACTCTGGAAACACCATATATTTT
abundance: few
v_gene: TRBV6-5
j_gene: TRBJ1-3
d_gene: -

CDR3aa: CASSSVGVKGYTF
CDR3nt: TGTGCCAGCAGCTCCGTGGGGGTAAAGGGATACACCTTC
abundance: -
v_gene: TRBV13
j_gene: TRBJ1-2
d_gene: -

CDR3aa: CASSPGTSVGHEQFF
CDR3nt: TGTGCCAGCAGCCCTGGGACTAGCGTGGGTCATGAGCAGTTCTTC
abundance: -
v_gene: TRBV12-3/TRBV12-4
j_gene: TRBJ2-1
d_gene: TRBD2

CDR3aa: CASSSRGTADSPLHF
CDR3nt: TGTGCCAGCAGTTCCCGCGGGACAGCTGATTCACCCCTCCACTTT
abundance: few
v_gene: TRBV12-3/TRBV12-4
j_gene: TRBJ1-6
d_gene: TRBD1

CDR3aa: CASSLSGVAMNTEAFF
CDR3nt: TGTGCCAGCAGCCTATCCGGGGTCGCAATGAACACTGAAGCTTTCTTT
abundance: -
v_gene: TRBV7-3
j_gene: TRBJ1-1
d_gene: -

CDR3aa: CASSYGRQETQYF
CDR3nt: TGTGCCAGCAGTTACGGCAGACAAGAGACCCAGTACTTC
abundance: -
v_gene: TRBV12-3/TRBV12-4
j_gene: TRBJ2-5
d_gene: -

CDR3aa: CASSFRRDRGLDSPLHF
CDR3nt: TGTGCCAGCAGTTTCCGCCGGGACAGGGGGCTTGATTCACCCCTCCACTTT
abundance: few
v_gene: TRBV28
j_gene: TRBJ1-6
d_gene: TRBD1

CDR3aa: CASSLDRQGIGPYNSPLHF
CDR3nt: TGCGCCAGCAGCTTGGATCGTCAGGGGATAGGGCCCTATAATTCACCCCTCCACTTT
abundance: few
v_gene: TRBV5-1
j_gene: TRBJ1-6
d_gene: -

CDR3aa: CASSLERGYNEQFF
CDR3nt: TGTGCCAGCAGCTTAGAAAGGGGCTACAATGAGCAGTTCTTC
abundance: -
v_gene: TRBV11-2
j_gene: TRBJ2-1
d_gene: -

CDR3aa: CASSDLDTNQETQYF
CDR3nt: TGTGCCAGCAGTGACCTCGACACGAACCAAGAGACCCAGTACTTC
abundance: -
v_gene: TRBV25-1
j_gene: TRBJ2-5
d_gene: -

CDR3aa: CASSFFQVADPTDTQYF
CDR3nt: TGCGCCAGCAGCTTTTTCCAGGTGGCGGACCCAACAGATACGCAGTATTTT
abundance: few
v_gene: TRBV5-1
j_gene: TRBJ2-3
d_gene: -

CDR3aa: CASSAQGTGGVRVNYGYTF
CDR3nt: TGTGCCAGCAGCGCCCAAGGGACAGGGGGCGTACGAGTTAACTATGGCTACACCTTC
abundance: few
v_gene: TRBV9
j_gene: TRBJ1-2
d_gene: TRBD1

CDR3aa: CASSEAGKNTEAFF
CDR3nt: TGTGCCAGCAGTGAGGCAGGGAAGAACACTGAAGCTTTCTTT
abundance: few
v_gene: TRBV6-1
j_gene: TRBJ1-1
d_gene: -

CDR3aa: CASSQDLRTTDTQYF
CDR3nt: TGTGCCAGCAGCCAAGACCTACGGACGACAGATACGCAGTATTTT
abundance: -
v_gene: TRBV3-1
j_gene: TRBJ2-3
d_gene: -

CDR3aa: CASSFPRDSYEQYF
CDR3nt: TGTGCCAGCAGTTTTCCCCGGGACAGCTACGAGCAGTACTTC
abundance: few
v_gene: TRBV6-6
j_gene: TRBJ2-7
d_gene: TRBD1

CDR3aa: CASSQEGARAGGGPLHF
CDR3nt: TGCGCCAGCAGCCAAGAGGGGGCTAGAGCCGGCGGCGGACCCCTCCACTTT
abundance: -
v_gene: TRBV4-3
j_gene: TRBJ1-6
d_gene: -

CDR3aa: CASCGGRGTNEKLFF
CDR3nt: TGTGCCAGCTGTGGGGGTCGTGGGACGAATGAAAAACTGTTTTTT
abundance: once
v_gene: TRBV21-1
j_gene: TRBJ1-4
d_gene: -

CDR3aa: CASSPVTGGWGANEKLFF
CDR3nt: TGTGCCAGCAGCCCAGTGACCGGGGGCTGGGGTGCTAATGAAAAACTGTTTTTT
abundance: once
v_gene: TRBV12-3/TRBV12-4
j_gene: TRBJ1-4
d_gene: -

CDR3aa: CASSFQGVSYNEQFF
CDR3nt: TGTGCCAGCAGTTTCCAGGGGGTCTCCTACAATGAGCAGTTCTTC
abundance: few
v_gene: TRBV27
j_gene: TRBJ2-1
d_gene: TRBD1